The subject of this entry is one T cell receptor beta chain. The data originate from a study of blood T cell repertoires in COVID-19. The overall study: The analysed material was cDNA or gDNA that came from T cells, B-cell-depleted T cells, or PBMCs.

V lost 7 bases, J lost 8 bases, and 3 bases stayed unmatched. The germline CDR1 and CDR2 sequences are MNHNY and SVGAGI (reference sequence). There are 13 residues in the CDR3. The authors' processing: Scientists estimated how many nucleated cells there were by amplifying reference gene primers. Libraries were prepared by immunoSEQ multiplex PCR; TCRdb keeps only in-frame clonotypes and omits some of them. V and J calls and clone size are given by that table; D and trimming were obtained from the DNA. The sample includes under 200,000 clones, over 80% seen only once; the top ten take about 5.5%. The chain recombines TRBV6-6 with TRBJ1-6, with TRBD1 matching over 9 bases. The sequence was obtained from a woman aged 25 to 39 with acute or convalescent COVID-19. Sequenced input: peripheral blood. The CDR3 DNA follows: TGTGCCAGCATCGGGACAGGGTATTCACCCCTCCACTTT. Amino acid sequence: CASIGTGYSPLHF.